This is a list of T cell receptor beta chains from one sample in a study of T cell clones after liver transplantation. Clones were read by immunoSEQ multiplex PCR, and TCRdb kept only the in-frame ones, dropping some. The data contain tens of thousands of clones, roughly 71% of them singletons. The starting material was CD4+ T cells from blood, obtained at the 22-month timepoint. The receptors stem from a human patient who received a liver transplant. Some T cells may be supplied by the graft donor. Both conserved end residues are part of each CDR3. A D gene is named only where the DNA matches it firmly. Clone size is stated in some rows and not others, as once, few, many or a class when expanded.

CDR3: CASSRNGDGYHGYTF; DNA: TGTGCCAGCAGCCGGAATGGAGACGGATATCATGGCTACACCTTC; J: TRBJ1-2; V: TRBV5-8; size: -; D: -
CDR3: CASSSMGQGTGELFF; DNA: TGTGCCAGCAGCTCCATGGGACAGGGCACCGGGGAGCTGTTTTTT; J: TRBJ2-2; V: TRBV7-9; size: few; D: TRBD1
CDR3: CASTRGVIDTGELFF; DNA: TGTGCCAGCACCCGGGGGGTAATCGACACCGGGGAGCTGTTTTTT; J: TRBJ2-2; V: TRBV11-1; size: few; D: TRBD2
CDR3: CASSVRWTYEQYF; DNA: TGTGCCAGCAGCGTACGATGGACCTACGAGCAGTACTTC; J: TRBJ2-7; V: TRBV7-8; size: -; D: -
CDR3: CASSFGTGGTGELFF; DNA: TGTGCCAGCAGCTTTGGGACAGGGGGCACCGGGGAGCTGTTTTTT; J: TRBJ2-2; V: TRBV7-2; size: -; D: TRBD1
CDR3: CASSVGGGTGELFF; DNA: TGTGCCAGCAGTGTGGGGGGCGGCACCGGGGAGCTGTTTTTT; J: TRBJ2-2; V: TRBV2; size: -; D: -
CDR3: CASSSGRGETQYF; DNA: TGTGCCAGCAGTTCTGGGCGTGGAGAGACCCAGTACTTC; J: TRBJ2-5; V: TRBV27; size: -; D: -
CDR3: CASSLSNLGEAFF; DNA: TGTGCCAGCAGTTTATCAAATCTGGGGGAAGCTTTCTTT; J: TRBJ1-1; V: TRBV27; size: -; D: -
CDR3: CASSEDRDYGYTF; DNA: TGCGCCAGCAGTGAGGACAGGGACTATGGCTACACCTTC; J: TRBJ1-2; V: TRBV10-1; size: few; D: TRBD1
CDR3: CASSQALVLAYEQYF; DNA: TGTGCCAGCAGCCAAGCTCTAGTTTTAGCCTACGAGCAGTACTTC; J: TRBJ2-7; V: TRBV14; size: -; D: -
CDR3: CASSQDRNQPQHF; DNA: TGTGCCAGTAGTCAAGACAGAAATCAGCCCCAGCATTTT; J: TRBJ1-5; V: TRBV19; size: -; D: -
CDR3: CSAQTAMNTEAFF; DNA: TGCAGCGCCCAGACAGCCATGAACACTGAAGCTTTCTTT; J: TRBJ1-1; V: TRBV29-1; size: -; D: -
CDR3: CASSTEIGNTEAFF; DNA: TGTGCCAGCAGCACCGAAATCGGGAACACTGAAGCTTTCTTT; J: TRBJ1-1; V: TRBV6-1; size: many; D: -
CDR3: CASSQQGYEQYF; DNA: TGTGCCAGCAGCCAACAGGGTTACGAGCAGTACTTC; J: TRBJ2-7; V: TRBV14; size: few; D: -
CDR3: CASSDRADTQYF; DNA: TGTGCCAGCAGTGACCGCGCAGATACGCAGTATTTT; J: TRBJ2-3; V: TRBV2; size: -; D: -
CDR3: CASSFWTGGFNEQFF; DNA: TGTGCCAGCAGCTTCTGGACAGGGGGCTTCAATGAGCAGTTCTTC; J: TRBJ2-1; V: TRBV13; size: -; D: TRBD1